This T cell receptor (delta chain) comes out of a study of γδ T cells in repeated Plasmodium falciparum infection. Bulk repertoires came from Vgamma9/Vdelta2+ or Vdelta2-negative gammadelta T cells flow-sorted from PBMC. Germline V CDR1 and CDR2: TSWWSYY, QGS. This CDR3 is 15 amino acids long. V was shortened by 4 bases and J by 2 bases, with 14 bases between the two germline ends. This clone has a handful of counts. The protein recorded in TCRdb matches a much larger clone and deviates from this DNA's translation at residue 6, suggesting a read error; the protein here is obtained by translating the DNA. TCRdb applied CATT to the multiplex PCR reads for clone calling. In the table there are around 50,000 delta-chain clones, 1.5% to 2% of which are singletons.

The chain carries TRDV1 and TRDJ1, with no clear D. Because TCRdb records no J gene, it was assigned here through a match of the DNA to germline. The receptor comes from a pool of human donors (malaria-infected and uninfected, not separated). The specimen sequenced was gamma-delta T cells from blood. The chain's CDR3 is CALGGSIRVTDKLIF. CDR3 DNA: TGTGCTCTTGGGGGGTCGATCCGGGTTACCGATAAACTCATCTTT.